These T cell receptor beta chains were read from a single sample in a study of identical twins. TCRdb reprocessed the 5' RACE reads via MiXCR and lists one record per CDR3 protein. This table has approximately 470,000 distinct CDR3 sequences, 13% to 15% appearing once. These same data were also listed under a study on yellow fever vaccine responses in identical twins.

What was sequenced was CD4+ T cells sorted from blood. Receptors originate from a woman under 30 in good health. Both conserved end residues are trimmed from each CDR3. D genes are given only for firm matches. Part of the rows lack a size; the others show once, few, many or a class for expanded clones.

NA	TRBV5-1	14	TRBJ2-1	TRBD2	ASSSGGIHSYNEQF
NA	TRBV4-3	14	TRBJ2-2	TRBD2	ASSPQTGGFTGELF
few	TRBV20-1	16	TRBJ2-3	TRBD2	SAPGLAGSLKRTDTQY
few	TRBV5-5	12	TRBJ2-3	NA	ASSLAPNLNTQY
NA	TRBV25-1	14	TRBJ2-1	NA	ASSEHAGAFYNEQF
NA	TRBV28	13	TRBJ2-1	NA	ASSPRLGAIPEQF
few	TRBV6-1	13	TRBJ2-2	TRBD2	ASRATSGGTGELF
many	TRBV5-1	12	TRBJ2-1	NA	ASSSGQGSNEQF
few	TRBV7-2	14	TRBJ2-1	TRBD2	ASKLDRTSKNNEQF
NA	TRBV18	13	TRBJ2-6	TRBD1	ASSGTGAGANVLT
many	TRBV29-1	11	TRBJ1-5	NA	SVEEGSNQPQH
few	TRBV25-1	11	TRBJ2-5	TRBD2	ASRRLAGETQY
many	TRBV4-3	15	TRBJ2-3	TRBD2	ASSQERAGGRTDTQY
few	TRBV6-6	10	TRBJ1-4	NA	ASRTLNEKLF
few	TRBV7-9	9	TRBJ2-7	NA	ASSYQDVKY
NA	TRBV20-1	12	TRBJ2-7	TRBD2	SARGGGTSYEQY
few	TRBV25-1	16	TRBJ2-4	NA	ASSAQLPGYRAKNIQY
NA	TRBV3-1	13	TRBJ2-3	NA	ASSQGPSHGDTQY
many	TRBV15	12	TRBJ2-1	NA	ATSRAEGYNEQF
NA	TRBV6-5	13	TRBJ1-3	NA	ASSYLGSSGNTIY
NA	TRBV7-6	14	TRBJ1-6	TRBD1	ASSSNAGQGVSPLH
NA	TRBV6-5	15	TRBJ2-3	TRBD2	ASSYLALSGSPDTQY
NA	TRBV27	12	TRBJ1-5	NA	ASSLQALGQPQH
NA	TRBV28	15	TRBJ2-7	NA	ASPPPRGWGSDYEQY
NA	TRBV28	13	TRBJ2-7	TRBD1	ASGLMRGQGTEQY
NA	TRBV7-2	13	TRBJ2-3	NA	ASSLVVGRSDTQY
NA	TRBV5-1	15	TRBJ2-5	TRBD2	ASSPGTAGGILETQY
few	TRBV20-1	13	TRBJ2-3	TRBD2	SARDYSGRADTQY
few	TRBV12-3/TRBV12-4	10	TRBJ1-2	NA	ASSHGDYGYT
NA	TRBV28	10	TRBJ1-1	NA	ASSLLHLEAF
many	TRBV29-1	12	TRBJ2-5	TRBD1	SVEGQDKQETQY
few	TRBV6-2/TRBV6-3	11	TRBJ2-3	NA	ASTSLRTDTQY
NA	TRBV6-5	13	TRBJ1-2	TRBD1	ASSYSPTGDYGYT
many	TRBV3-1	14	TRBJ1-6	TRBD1	ASSQGTTGRNSPLH
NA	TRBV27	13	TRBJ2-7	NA	ASSFPVGRYYEQY
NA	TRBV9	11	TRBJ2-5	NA	ASSRTVRETQY
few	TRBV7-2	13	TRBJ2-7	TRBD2	ASSLSGRKGYEQY
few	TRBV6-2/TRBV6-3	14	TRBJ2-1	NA	ASRDPGGGPYNEQF
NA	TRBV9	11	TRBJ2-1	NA	ASSVVLDDEQF
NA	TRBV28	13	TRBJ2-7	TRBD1	ASPLWGTGLGEQY
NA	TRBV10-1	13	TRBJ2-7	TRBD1	ASSEAGQGSYEQY
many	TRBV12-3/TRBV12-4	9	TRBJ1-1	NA	ASSLAAEAF
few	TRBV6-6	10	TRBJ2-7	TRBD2	AAWGTSYEQY
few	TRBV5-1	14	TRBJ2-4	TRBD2	ASSLELAGVKNIQY
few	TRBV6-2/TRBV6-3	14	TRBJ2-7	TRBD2	ASRGRTSGRHYEQY